These 5 T cell receptor beta chains came from one sample sequenced in a study of blood T cell repertoires in COVID-19. TCRdb keeps only in-frame clones here, not all; method: immunoSEQ multiplex PCR. The sample yields 250,000 to 350,000 clones, 85% seen once. The sequencing sample was made of peripheral blood. Receptors originate from a woman aged 45-59 years with active or convalescent COVID-19.

Worth noting for this clone: Distinct nucleotide sequences in the sample also encode this CDR3. CDR3: CASSYGATYEQYF. Here the CDR3 DNA reads TGTGCCAGCAGTTACGGGGCGACTTACGAGCAGTACTTC. The chain recombines TRBV6-5 with TRBJ2-7; D may be TRBD1 (5 bases). Germline V gives CDR1 MNHEY, CDR2 SVGAGI. Trimming shortened V by 2 bases and J by 4 bases, and 9 bases separated the two germline ends. The CDR3 runs to 13 residues.

The chain has TRBV19 and TRBJ2-2, with TRBD1 matching over 10 bases. The CDR3 contains 18 residues. Trimming cost V 5 bases and J 5 bases; bases outside gene matches: 14. CDR1 LNHDA and CDR2 SQIVND come from the germline V gene (reference sequence). The CDR3 loop reads CASSSLGFGQGVTGELFF. The CDR3, as DNA: TGTGCCAGTAGTTCCCTTGGATTCGGACAGGGGGTAACCGGGGAGCTGTTTTTT.

The CDR3 spells CATSDLASGTYNEQFF. CDR3 in DNA: TGTGCCACCAGTGATTTAGCTAGCGGGACCTACAATGAGCAGTTCTTC. J is TRBJ2-1 and V is TRBV24-1; TRBD2 agrees at 9 bases. CDR3 length: 16 amino acids. V dropped 1 base and J dropped 2; count of bases not matched to a gene: 2. Germline CDR1 and CDR2: KGHDR and SFDVKD.

V and J are TRBV28 and TRBJ1-2; TRBD1 agrees at 8 bases. After removal of 8 bases from V and 5 bases from J, the junction contained 4 bases not matched to a gene. CDR3 length: 12 residues. Germline lookup yields CDR1 MDHEN and CDR2 SYDVKM. The CDR3: CASRRGLYGYTF. The CDR3 DNA sequence: TGTGCCAGCCGCAGGGGGCTTTATGGCTACACCTTC.

The chain combines TRBV4-1 with TRBJ1-2; weak D call: TRBD1 (6 bases). CDR3 length: 13 residues. Germline assignment: CDR1 MGHRA and CDR2 YSYEKL. With 3 bases removed from V and 6 bases from J, the gap between germline ends came to 11 bases. The CDR3 region is CASSHTGRNGYTF. DNA for the CDR3: TGCGCCAGCAGCCATACAGGGCGGAATGGCTACACCTTC.